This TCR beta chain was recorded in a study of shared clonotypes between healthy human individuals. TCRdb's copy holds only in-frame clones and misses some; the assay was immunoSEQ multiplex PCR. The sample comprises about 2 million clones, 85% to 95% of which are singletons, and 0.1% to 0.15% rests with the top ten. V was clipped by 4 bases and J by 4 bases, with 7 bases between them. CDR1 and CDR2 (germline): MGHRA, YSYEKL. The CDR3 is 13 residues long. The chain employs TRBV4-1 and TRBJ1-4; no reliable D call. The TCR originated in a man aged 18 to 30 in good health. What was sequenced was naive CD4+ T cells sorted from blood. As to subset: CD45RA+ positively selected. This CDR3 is CASSRTDNEKLFF. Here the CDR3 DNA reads TGCGCCAGCAGCCGAACAGATAATGAAAAACTGTTTTTT.